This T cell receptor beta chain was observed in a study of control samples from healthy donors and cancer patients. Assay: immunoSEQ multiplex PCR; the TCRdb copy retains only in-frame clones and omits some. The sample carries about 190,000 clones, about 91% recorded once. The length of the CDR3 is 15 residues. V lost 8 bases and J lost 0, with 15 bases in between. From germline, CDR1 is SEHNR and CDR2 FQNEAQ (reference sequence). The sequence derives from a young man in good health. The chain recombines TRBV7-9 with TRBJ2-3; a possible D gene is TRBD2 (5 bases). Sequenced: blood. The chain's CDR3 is CASVQGGSSTDTQYF. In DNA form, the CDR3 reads TGTGCCAGCGTCCAAGGAGGATCTAGCACAGATACGCAGTATTTT.